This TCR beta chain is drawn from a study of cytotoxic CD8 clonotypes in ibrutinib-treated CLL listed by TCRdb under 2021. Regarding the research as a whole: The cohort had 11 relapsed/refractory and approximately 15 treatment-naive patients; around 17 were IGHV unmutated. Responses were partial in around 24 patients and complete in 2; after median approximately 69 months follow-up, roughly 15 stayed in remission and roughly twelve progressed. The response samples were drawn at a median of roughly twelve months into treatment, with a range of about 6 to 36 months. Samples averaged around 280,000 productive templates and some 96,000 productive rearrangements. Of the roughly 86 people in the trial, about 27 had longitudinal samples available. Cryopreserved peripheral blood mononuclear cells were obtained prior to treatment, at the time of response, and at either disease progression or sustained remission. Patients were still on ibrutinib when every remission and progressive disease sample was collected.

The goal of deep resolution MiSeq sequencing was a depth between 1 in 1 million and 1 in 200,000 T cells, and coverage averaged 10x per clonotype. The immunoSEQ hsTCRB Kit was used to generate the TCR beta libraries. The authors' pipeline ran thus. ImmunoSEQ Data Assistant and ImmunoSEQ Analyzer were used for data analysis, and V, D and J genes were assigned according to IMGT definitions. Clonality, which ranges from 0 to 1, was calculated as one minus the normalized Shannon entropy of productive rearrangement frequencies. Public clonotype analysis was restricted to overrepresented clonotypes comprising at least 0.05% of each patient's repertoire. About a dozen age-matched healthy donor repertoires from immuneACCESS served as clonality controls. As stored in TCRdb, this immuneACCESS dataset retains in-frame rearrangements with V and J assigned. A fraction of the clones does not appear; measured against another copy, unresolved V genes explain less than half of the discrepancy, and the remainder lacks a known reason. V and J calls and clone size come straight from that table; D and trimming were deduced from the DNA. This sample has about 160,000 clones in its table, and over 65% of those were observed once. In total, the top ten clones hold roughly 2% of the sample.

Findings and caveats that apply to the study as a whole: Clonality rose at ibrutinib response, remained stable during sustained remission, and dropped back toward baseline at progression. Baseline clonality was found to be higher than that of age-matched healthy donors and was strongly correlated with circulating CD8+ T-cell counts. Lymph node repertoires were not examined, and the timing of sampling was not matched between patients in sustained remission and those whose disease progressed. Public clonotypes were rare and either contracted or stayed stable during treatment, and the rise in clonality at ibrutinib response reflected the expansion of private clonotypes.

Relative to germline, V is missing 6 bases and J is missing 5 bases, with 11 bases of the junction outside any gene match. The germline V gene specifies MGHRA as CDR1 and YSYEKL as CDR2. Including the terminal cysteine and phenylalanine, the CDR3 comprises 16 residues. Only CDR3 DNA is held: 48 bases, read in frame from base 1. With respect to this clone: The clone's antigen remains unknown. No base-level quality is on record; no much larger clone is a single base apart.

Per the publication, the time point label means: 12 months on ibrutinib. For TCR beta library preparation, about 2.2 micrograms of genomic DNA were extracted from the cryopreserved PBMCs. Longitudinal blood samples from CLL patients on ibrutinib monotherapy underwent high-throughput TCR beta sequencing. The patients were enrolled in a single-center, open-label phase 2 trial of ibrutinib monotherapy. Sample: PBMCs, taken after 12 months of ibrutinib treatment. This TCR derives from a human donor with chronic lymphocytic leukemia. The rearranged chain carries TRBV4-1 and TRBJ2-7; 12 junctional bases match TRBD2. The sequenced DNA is TGCGCCAGCAGTATCTATCTAGCGGGGGGGCCCCACGAGCAGTACTTC. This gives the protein CASSIYLAGGPHEQYF.